The TCR beta chain described here comes from a study of cytomegalovirus exposure and HLA in healthy donors. The PCR used 60 Vbeta and 13 Jbeta primers. Sequencing used immunoSEQ multiplex PCR; TCRdb keeps in-frame clones, though not all of them. Of over 50,000 clones listed, about 89% were seen once; the top ten hold 1.4% to 1.5%. V dropped 6 bases and J dropped 6 bases, with 17 bases sitting between them. This CDR3 has 14 amino acids. Per the germline V gene, CDR1 is MDHEN and CDR2 is SYDVKM. This clone was seen just once. This chain links TRBV28 with TRBJ1-1; D is possibly TRBD1 (6 bases). The sample was PBMCs. The sequence was collected from a man younger than 30 in good health and CMV-seronegative. The CDR3 region has the DNA TGTGCCAGCAGCGATGACAGGACCAACGCTGAAGCTTTCTTT. It codes for CASSDDRTNAEAFF. The whole variable domain, remainder taken from reference TRBV28 and TRBJ1-1, is DVKVTQSSRYLVKRTGEKVFLECVQDMDHENMFWYRQDPGLGLRLIYFSYDVKMKEKGDIPEGYSVSREKKERFSLILESASTNQTSMYLCASSDDRTNAEAFFGQGTRLTVV.